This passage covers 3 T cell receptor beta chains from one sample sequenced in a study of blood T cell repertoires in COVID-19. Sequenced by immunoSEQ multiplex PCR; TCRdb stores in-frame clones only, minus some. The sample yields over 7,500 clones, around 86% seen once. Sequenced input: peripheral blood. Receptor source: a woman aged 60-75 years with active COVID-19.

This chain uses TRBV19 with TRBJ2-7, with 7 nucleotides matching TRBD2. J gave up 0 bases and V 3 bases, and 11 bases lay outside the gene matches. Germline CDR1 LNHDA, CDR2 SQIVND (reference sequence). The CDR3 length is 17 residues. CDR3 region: CASSMAGLAGDSYEQYF. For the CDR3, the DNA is TGTGCCAGTAGTATGGCGGGCCTGGCGGGGGACTCCTACGAGCAGTACTTC.

The CDR3 loop is CIPPIPLTEKDQPQHF. In DNA, the CDR3 is TGCATCCCGCCAATCCCCCTGACTGAAAAGGATCAGCCCCAGCATTTT. The V gene is TRBV29-1, the J gene TRBJ1-5; the D is unclear. Germline CDR1 is SQVTM and CDR2 is ANQGSEA. This CDR3 has 16 amino acids.

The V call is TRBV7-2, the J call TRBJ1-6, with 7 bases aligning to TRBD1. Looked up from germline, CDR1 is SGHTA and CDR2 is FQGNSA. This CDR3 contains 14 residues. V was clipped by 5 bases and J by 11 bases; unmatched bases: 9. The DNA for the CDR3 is TGTGCCAGCAGCCTAAACCAGGGACAGCCACCCCTCCACTTT. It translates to CASSLNQGQPPLHF.